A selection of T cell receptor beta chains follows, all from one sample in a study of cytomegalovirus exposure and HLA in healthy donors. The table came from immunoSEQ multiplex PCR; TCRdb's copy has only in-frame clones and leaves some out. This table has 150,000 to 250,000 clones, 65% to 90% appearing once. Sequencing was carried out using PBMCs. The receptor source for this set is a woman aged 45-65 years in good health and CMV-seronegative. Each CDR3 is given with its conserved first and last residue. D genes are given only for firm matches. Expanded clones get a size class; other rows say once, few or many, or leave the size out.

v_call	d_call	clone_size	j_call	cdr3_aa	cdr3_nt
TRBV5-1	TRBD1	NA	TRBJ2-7	CASSSPDRGMDEQYF	TGCGCCAGCAGCTCCCCGGACAGGGGAATGGACGAGCAGTACTTC
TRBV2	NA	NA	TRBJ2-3	CASSERSTDTQYF	TGTGCCAGCAGTGAACGGTCTACAGATACGCAGTATTTT
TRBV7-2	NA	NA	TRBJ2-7	CASSSSGGPISYEQYF	TGTGCCAGCAGCTCCTCCGGGGGTCCGATCTCCTACGAGCAGTACTTC
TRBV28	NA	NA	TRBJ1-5	CASSSRVGSNQPQHF	TGTGCCAGCAGTTCCAGGGTAGGTAGCAATCAGCCCCAGCATTTT
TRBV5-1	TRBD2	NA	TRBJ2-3	CASSLGVAGVGDTQYF	TGCGCCAGCAGCTTGGGGGTAGCGGGAGTCGGTGATACGCAGTATTTT
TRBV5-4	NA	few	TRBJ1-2	CASSPRREAPFYGYTF	TGTGCCAGCAGCCCACGGAGAGAGGCCCCCTTCTATGGCTACACCTTC
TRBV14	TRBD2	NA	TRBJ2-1	CASRTSGNEQFF	TGTGCCAGCAGGACTAGCGGGAATGAGCAGTTCTTC
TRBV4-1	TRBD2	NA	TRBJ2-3	CASSQVQGAGVGTDTQYF	TGCGCCAGCAGCCAAGTGCAAGGGGCGGGAGTCGGCACAGATACGCAGTATTTT
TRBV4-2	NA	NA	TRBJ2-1	CASSQSGSEQFF	TGTGCCAGCAGCCAATCGGGGAGTGAGCAGTTCTTC
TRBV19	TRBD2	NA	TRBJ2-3	CASSIGWTRGTDTQYF	TGTGCCAGTAGTATAGGGTGGACTAGGGGCACAGATACGCAGTATTTT
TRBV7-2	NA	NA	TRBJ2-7	CASSLGLPAYEQYF	TGTGCCAGCAGCTTAGGTCTCCCCGCCTACGAGCAGTACTTC
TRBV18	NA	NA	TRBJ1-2	CASSPNGETYGYTF	TGTGCCAGCTCACCAAATGGAGAGACTTATGGCTACACCTTC
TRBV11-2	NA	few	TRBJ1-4	CASSSRTNEKLFF	TGTGCCAGCAGCTCTCGGACTAATGAAAAACTGTTTTTT
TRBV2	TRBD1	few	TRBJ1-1	CASIGQGAPNTEAFF	TGTGCCAGCATTGGGCAGGGGGCCCCGAACACTGAAGCTTTCTTT
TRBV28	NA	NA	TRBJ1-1	CASSLGAARTRDTEAFF	TGTGCCAGCAGTTTAGGCGCCGCGCGGACCAGGGATACTGAAGCTTTCTTT
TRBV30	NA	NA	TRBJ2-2	CAWSLRSGELFF	TGTGCCTGGAGTTTACGGTCCGGGGAGCTGTTTTTT
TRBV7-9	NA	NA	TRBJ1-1	CASSLPAGGTEAFF	TGTGCCAGCAGTCTTCCGGCGGGGGGCACTGAAGCTTTCTTT
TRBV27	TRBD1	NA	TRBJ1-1	CASSRQGNTVEAFF	TGTGCCAGCAGCCGACAGGGAAACACCGTTGAAGCTTTCTTT
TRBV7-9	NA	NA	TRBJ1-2	CSSSTTGGSIGYTF	TGTTCCAGCAGCACGACTGGGGGGTCGATTGGCTACACCTTC
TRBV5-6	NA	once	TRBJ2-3	CASSTGVSRTDTQYF	TGTGCCAGCAGCACGGGGGTTAGCCGGACAGATACGCAGTATTTT
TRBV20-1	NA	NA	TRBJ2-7	CSAPLGYEQYF	TGCAGTGCCCCGCTAGGTTACGAGCAGTACTTC
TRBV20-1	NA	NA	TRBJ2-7	CSGQNLYEQYF	TGCAGTGGACAAAATCTCTACGAGCAGTACTTC
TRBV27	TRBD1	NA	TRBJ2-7	CASSLYGQGAGEQYF	TGTGCCAGCAGTTTATATGGACAGGGGGCCGGCGAGCAGTACTTC
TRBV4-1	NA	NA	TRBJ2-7	CASSPRQSTHEQYF	TGCGCCAGCAGCCCCCGACAGTCTACACACGAGCAGTACTTC
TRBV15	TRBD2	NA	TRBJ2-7	CATSRGGVIDEQYF	TGTGCCACCAGCCGGGGGGGGGTGATAGACGAGCAGTACTTC
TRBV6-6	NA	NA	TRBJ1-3	CASSRRPRPGNTIYF	TGTGCCAGCAGCCGGAGACCCCGGCCCGGAAACACCATATATTTT
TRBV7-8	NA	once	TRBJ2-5	CASTLGGRAEETQYF	TGTGCCAGCACCCTAGGGGGGAGGGCGGAAGAGACCCAGTACTTC
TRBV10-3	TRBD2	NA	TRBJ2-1	CAISESGLAARNEQFF	TGTGCCATCAGTGAGTCGGGACTAGCGGCCCGCAATGAGCAGTTCTTC
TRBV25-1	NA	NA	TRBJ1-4	CASRKTEGGEKLFF	TGTGCCAGCAGGAAGACAGAGGGAGGAGAAAAACTGTTTTTT
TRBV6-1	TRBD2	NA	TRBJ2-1	CANGLAGSNEQFF	TGTGCCAACGGACTAGCGGGAAGTAATGAGCAGTTCTTC
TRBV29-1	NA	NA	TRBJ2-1	CSVVGIRVNNEQFF	TGCAGCGTTGTGGGCATACGTGTTAACAATGAGCAGTTCTTC
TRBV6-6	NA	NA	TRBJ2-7	CASTLGGAIYEQYF	TGTGCCAGCACGCTGGGGGGGGCCATCTACGAGCAGTACTTC
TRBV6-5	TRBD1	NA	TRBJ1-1	CASSRSRTGIVEAFF	TGTGCCAGCAGTCGCTCTCGGACAGGGATCGTTGAAGCTTTCTTT
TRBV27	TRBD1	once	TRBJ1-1	CASRLDRAATEAFF	TGTGCCAGCAGGTTAGACAGGGCGGCCACTGAAGCTTTCTTT
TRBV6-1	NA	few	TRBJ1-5	CASSEEGRFSNQPQHF	TGTGCCAGCAGTGAAGAAGGGAGATTTAGCAATCAGCCCCAGCATTTT
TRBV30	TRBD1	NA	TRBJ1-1	CAWSGARTGVGTEAFF	TGTGCCTGGAGCGGTGCCCGGACAGGGGTTGGCACTGAAGCTTTCTTT
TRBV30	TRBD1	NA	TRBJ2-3	CAWRLYPSGTGGTDTQYF	TGTGCCTGGAGACTATACCCCTCCGGGACAGGGGGCACAGATACGCAGTATTTT
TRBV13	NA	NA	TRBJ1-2	CASSLKFEGEGGYTF	TGTGCCAGCAGCTTAAAATTCGAGGGAGAGGGTGGCTACACCTTC
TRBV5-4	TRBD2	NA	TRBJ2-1	CASSIYTAGSHEQFF	TGTGCCAGCAGCATCTATACAGCGGGATCACATGAGCAGTTCTTC
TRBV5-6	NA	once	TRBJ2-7	CASSALDIPYEQYF	TGTGCCAGCAGCGCATTAGACATTCCCTACGAGCAGTACTTC
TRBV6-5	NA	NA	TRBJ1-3	CASSYGRRSGNTIYF	TGTGCCAGCAGTTACGGGCGCCGCTCTGGAAACACCATATATTTT
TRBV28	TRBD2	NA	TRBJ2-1	CASTTGGSLFYNEQFF	TGTGCCAGCACCACAGGCGGGAGCCTATTCTACAATGAGCAGTTCTTC